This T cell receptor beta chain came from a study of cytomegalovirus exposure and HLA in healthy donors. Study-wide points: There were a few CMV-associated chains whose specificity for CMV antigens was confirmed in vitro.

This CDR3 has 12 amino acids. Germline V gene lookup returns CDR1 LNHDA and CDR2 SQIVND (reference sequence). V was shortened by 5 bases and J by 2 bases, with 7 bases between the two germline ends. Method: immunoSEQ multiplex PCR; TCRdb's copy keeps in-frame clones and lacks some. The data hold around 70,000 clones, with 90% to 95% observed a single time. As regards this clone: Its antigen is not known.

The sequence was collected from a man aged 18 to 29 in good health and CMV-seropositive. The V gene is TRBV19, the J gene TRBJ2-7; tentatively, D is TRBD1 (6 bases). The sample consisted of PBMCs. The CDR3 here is CASSPGAYEQYF. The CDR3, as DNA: TGTGCCAGTAGTCCAGGGGCCTACGAGCAGTACTTC.